The sequence of this TCR beta chain was determined in a study of blood T cells in healthy people across ages. For the study at large: With template switching, about one barcoded beta molecule was captured per two T cells.

The study's findings and limits: Unsorted PBMCs prevented conclusive naive versus antigen-experienced comparison.

Through a sample-barcoded 5' primer and a J-beta primer mix, a second PCR was run for 7 to 11 cycles. A template-switch adaptor that had 12 random nucleotides put a tag on each cDNA molecule. Each CDR3 protein is one row after TCRdb ran MiXCR on the 5' RACE reads. This sample has 1.5 million to 2 million distinct CDR3 sequences; about 30% occur once, and the top ten carry 7% to 9%. This clonotype was counted many times. Antigen specificity is unknown. The sample was blood. The receptor comes from a woman in her twenties or thirties in good health.

CDR3 sequence: CASSVAKETQYF. The CDR3 DNA reads TGTGCCAGCAGTGTGGCGAAAGAGACCCAGTACTTC. The chain is built from TRBV2 and TRBJ2-5, with unresolved D. The CDR3 runs to 12 residues. Trimming pared 4 bases from V and 3 bases from J, leaving 6 bases between. Germline CDR1 is SNHLY and CDR2 is FYNNEI.